The clone carrying this T cell receptor (beta chain) has a count of ten or more. This record comes from a study of tumor-infiltrating lymphocytes in primary liver carcinoma. The source material, about 17-31 mg of unsorted bulk tissue, was used to co-extract RNA and DNA. V gave up 7 bases and J gave up 4 bases; unmatched junction bases: 4. The CDR3 has 12 residues. CDR1 is SEHNR and CDR2 is FQNEAQ in the germline V gene (reference sequence). Reverse transcription of approximately 0.55 ug total RNA with a constant-region primer produced TCR beta cDNA. Three-round nested multiplex PCR performed with slightly modified ARM-PCR produced the TCR beta libraries. The opening two PCR rounds, around 9 cycles each, paired TRBV1-TRBV30 forward primers with a C-beta reverse primer. TCRdb redid the calling of the multiplex PCR reads with MiXCR, one entry per CDR3 protein. Of some 180,000 distinct CDR3 sequences in the sample, 85% were seen once.

The V and J genes are TRBV7-9 and TRBJ2-7; 7 bases fit TRBD1. This sequence originates from a man aged 40-50 years with primary liver carcinoma and hepatitis B virus infection. Sequenced material: tumor tissue from primary liver carcinoma. In DNA form, the CDR3 reads TGTGCCAGCATCAAACAGGGGTACGAGCAGTACTTC. Protein sequence: CASIKQGYEQYF.